These T cell receptor beta chains were read from a single sample in a study of T cells in Graves' hyperthyroidism and ophthalmopathy. TCRdb independently ran MiXCR on the multiplex PCR reads; one entry per CDR3 protein. The table includes about 720,000 distinct CDR3 sequences, around 19% detected once. The sequencing sample was made of blood. All receptors derive from a woman aged 45-59 years with Graves' hyperthyroidism that later progressed to Graves' ophthalmopathy. Each CDR3 is given without its conserved first and last residue. D genes are given only for firm matches. Where a row states a size, it is once, few, many or the class of an expanded clone; other rows omit it.

cdr3_length clone_size j_call d_call v_call cdr3_aa
16 . TRBJ2-5 TRBD2 TRBV2 ASSVSPGSGLKQETQY
12 many TRBJ2-7 . TRBV3-1 ASSSPGNGYEQY
13 many TRBJ2-3 TRBD1 TRBV2 ASSEGRGSTDTQY
16 many TRBJ1-2 . TRBV7-9 ASSSSSKGSLTNYGYT
13 few TRBJ2-7 TRBD1 TRBV15 ATSSLDRGFFEQY
13 . TRBJ1-5 TRBD1 TRBV27 ASSTGQGVNQPQH
15 many TRBJ1-1 TRBD1 TRBV12-3/TRBV12-4 ASSRRQGGFMNTEAF
13 . TRBJ1-4 TRBD1 TRBV4-1 ASSQTGEVREKLF
13 many TRBJ1-2 TRBD1 TRBV10-3 AINSPGDRRTGYT
13 many TRBJ1-2 . TRBV2 ASSAVQGLNYGYT
12 many TRBJ2-7 . TRBV11-3 ASSLRTASREQY
14 . TRBJ2-3 TRBD2 TRBV7-6 ASSLLTSGGEDTQY
15 many TRBJ1-1 . TRBV6-6 ASSYSGRAGLNTEAF
13 many TRBJ2-1 . TRBV12-3/TRBV12-4 ASLPGVLRGNEQF
12 many TRBJ2-7 TRBD1 TRBV2 ASSLQGISYEQY
11 many TRBJ1-5 TRBD1 TRBV30 AWGTGHDQPQH
12 . TRBJ2-5 . TRBV7-9 ASSLVSLQETQY
12 . TRBJ2-1 . TRBV27 ASSSNVLDNEQF
13 many TRBJ2-7 TRBD1 TRBV5-1 ASSPRQGNSYEQY
13 . TRBJ2-3 . TRBV3-1 ASSQGSGYADTQY
12 . TRBJ1-1 TRBD1 TRBV13 ASSSQGDPTEAF
11 few TRBJ2-1 TRBD1 TRBV5-1 ASSPDRDRWQF
10 few TRBJ2-7 . TRBV19 ASSSGESEQY
11 many TRBJ1-1 . TRBV12-3/TRBV12-4 ASSLRVNTEAF
12 many TRBJ1-1 . TRBV10-3 AISESLGNTEAF
14 . TRBJ2-2 TRBD1 TRBV20-1 SARGEDRGYPGELF
13 . TRBJ1-2 . TRBV20-1 SARDRVGIGYGYT
14 many TRBJ1-2 . TRBV3-1 ASSLLGAGTNYGYT
9 many TRBJ1-1 . TRBV20-1 SASLGIEAF
14 few TRBJ2-1 TRBD2 TRBV27 ASSLSAGGPYNEQF
13 . TRBJ1-2 . TRBV9 ASRLSTDGNYGYT
13 few TRBJ2-7 . TRBV4-1 ASSPARKSPYEQY
14 . TRBJ1-3 . TRBV19 ASSIGNSQTGNTIY
10 many TRBJ2-1 . TRBV11-1 ASSLPGAGQF
15 . TRBJ2-1 . TRBV5-8 ASSLWGRESSYNEQF
12 many TRBJ1-6 . TRBV3-1 ASSRQYYNSPLH
16 . TRBJ2-2 TRBD1 TRBV27 ASSLLPGTGGTNGELF
14 many TRBJ2-3 TRBD1 TRBV3-1 ASSQDRQGATDTQY
13 many TRBJ2-1 . TRBV5-8 ASSLAIGSENEQF
12 . TRBJ1-2 . TRBV6-5 ASSNSGTGYGYT